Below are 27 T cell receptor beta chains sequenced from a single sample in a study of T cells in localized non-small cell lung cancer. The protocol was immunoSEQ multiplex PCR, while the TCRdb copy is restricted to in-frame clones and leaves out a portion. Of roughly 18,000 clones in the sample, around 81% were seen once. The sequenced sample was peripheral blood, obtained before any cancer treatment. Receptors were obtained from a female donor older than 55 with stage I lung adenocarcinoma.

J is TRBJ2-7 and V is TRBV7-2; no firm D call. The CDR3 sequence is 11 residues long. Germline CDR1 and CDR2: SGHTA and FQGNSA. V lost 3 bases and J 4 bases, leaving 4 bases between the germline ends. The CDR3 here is CASSLRYEQYF. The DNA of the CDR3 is TGTGCCAGCAGCTTGAGGTACGAGCAGTACTTC.

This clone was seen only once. The CDR3 DNA reads TGTGCCTGGAGTGTAGGACAGTCCGGGCACACTGAAGCTTTCTTT. Translation: CAWSVGQSGHTEAFF. The chain employs TRBV30 and TRBJ1-1; perhaps TRBD1 as D (6 bases). Trimming cost V 0 bases and J 3 bases, with 14 bases left between them. CDR1 is GTSNPN, CDR2 SVGIG, per germline (reference sequence). The CDR3 loop spans 15 amino acids.

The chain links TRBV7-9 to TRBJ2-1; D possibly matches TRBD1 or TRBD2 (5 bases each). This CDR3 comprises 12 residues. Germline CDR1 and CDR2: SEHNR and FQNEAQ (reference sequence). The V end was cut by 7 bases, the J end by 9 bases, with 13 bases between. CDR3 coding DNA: TGTGCCAGCACCCCGGGGCCAAGTGAGCAGTTCTTC. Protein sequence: CASTPGPSEQFF. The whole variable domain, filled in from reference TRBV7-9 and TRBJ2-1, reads DTGVSQNPRHKITKRGQNVTFRCDPISEHNRLYWYRQTLGQGPEFLTYFQNEAQLEKSRLLSDRFSAERPKGSFSTLEIQRTEQGDSAMYLCASTPGPSEQFFGPGTRLTVL.

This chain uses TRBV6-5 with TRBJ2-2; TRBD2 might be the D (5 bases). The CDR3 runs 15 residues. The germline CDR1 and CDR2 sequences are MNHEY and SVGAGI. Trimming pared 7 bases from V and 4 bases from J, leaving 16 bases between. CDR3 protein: CASTARPAGTGELFF. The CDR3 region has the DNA TGTGCCAGCACCGCTCGACCCGCGGGCACCGGGGAGCTGTTTTTT.

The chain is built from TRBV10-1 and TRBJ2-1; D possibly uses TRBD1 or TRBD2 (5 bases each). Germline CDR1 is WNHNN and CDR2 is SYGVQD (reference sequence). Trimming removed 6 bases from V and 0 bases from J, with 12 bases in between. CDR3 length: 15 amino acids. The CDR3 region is CASSLSGGSYNEQFF. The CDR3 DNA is TGCGCCAGCAGCTTGTCTGGGGGCTCCTACAATGAGCAGTTCTTC.

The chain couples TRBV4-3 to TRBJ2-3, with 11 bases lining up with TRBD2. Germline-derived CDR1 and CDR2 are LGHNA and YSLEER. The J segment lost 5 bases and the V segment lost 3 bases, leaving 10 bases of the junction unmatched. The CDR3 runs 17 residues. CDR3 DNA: TGCGCCAGCAGCCAGGATAGCGGGGGGGGGAATGGAGATACGCAGTATTTT. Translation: CASSQDSGGGNGDTQYF.

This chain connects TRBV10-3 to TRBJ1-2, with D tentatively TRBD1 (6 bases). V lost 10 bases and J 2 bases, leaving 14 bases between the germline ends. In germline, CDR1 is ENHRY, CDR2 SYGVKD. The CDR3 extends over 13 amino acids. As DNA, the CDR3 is TGTGCCACAAGACAGGAGTTAAACTATGGCTACACCTTC. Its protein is CATRQELNYGYTF.

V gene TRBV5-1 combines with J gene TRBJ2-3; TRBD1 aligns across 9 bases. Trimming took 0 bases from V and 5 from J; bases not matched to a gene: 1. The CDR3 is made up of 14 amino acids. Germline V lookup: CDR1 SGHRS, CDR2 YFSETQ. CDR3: CASSLDRGRDTQYF. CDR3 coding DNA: TGCGCCAGCAGCTTGGACAGGGGGCGAGATACGCAGTATTTT. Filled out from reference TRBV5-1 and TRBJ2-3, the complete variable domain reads KAGVTQTPRYLIKTRGQQVTLSCSPISGHRSVSWYQQTPGQGLQFLFEYFSETQRNKGNFPGRFSGRQFSNSRSEMNVSTLELGDSALYLCASSLDRGRDTQYFGPGTRLTVL.

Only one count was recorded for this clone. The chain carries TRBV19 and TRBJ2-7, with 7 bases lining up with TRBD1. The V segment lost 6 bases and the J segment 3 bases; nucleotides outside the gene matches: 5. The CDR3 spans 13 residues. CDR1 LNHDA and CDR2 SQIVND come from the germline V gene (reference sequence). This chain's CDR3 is CASRRQGLYEQYF. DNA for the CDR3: TGTGCCAGTAGAAGACAGGGTCTCTACGAGCAGTACTTC.

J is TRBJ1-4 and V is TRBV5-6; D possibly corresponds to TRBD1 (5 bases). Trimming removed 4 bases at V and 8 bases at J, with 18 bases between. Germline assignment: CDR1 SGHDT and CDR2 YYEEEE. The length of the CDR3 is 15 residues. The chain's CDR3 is CASSPTGLSGEKLFF. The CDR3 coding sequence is TGTGCCAGCAGCCCCACGGGACTTTCTGGGGAAAAACTGTTTTTT.

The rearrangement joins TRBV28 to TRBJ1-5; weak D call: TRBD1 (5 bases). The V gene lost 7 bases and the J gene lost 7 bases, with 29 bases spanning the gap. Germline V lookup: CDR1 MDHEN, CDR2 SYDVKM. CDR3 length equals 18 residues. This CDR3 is CASTFRLGAKGTGQPQHF. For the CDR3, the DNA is TGTGCCAGCACCTTTCGGCTCGGGGCTAAGGGGACGGGGCAGCCCCAGCATTTT.

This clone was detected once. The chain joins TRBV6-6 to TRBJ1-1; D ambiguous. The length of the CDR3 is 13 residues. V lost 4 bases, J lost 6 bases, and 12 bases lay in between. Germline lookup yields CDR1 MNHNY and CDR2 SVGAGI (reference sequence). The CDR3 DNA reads TGTGCCAGCAGTTCATTCGGGGAGGCTGAAGCTTTCTTT. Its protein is CASSSFGEAEAFF.

The CDR3 is CASSPDGGYGYTF. The CDR3 DNA sequence: TGTGCCAGTAGCCCGGACGGGGGTTATGGCTACACCTTC. The genes are TRBV19 and TRBJ1-2, with D tentatively TRBD1 (5 bases). Germline CDR1 LNHDA, CDR2 SQIVND (reference sequence). This CDR3 is built from 13 residues. Between the trimmed V and J ends, which lost 6 bases and 5 bases, there was a span of 13 bases.

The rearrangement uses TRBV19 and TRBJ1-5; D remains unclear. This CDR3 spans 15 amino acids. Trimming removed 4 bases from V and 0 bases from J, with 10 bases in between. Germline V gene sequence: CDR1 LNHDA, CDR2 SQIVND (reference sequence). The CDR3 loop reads CASSKGRDSNQPQHF. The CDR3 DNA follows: TGTGCCAGTAGTAAAGGGCGGGATAGCAATCAGCCCCAGCATTTT.

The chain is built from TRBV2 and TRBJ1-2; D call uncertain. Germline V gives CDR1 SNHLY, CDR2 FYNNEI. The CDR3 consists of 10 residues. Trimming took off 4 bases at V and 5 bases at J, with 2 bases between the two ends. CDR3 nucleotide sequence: TGTGCCAGCAGTGTTTATGGCTACACCTTC. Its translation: CASSVYGYTF.

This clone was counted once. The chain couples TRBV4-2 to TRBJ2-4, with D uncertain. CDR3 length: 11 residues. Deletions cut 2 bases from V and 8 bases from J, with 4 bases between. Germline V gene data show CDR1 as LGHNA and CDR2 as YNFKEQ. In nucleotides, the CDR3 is TGTGCCAGCAGCCAATCTCACATTCAGTACTTC. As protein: CASSQSHIQYF.

Here the CDR3 reads CASSPLGRDYEQYF. In DNA, the CDR3 is TGCGCCAGCAGCCCCTTAGGGAGGGATTACGAGCAGTACTTC. The chain has TRBV5-1 and TRBJ2-7; 7 nucleotides align to TRBD2. The ends lost 4 bases at V and 4 bases at J; junction bases unmatched: 8. Looked up from germline, CDR1 is SGHRS and CDR2 is YFSETQ. The CDR3 is 14 residues long.

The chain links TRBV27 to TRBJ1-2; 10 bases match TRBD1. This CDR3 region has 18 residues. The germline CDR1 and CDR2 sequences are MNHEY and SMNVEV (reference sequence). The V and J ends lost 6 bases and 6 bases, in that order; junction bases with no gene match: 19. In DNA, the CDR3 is TGTGCCAGCAGGGGGGCGGGGGACAGGGGCGCCCTCTCAAATGGCTACACCTTC. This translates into CASRGAGDRGALSNGYTF.

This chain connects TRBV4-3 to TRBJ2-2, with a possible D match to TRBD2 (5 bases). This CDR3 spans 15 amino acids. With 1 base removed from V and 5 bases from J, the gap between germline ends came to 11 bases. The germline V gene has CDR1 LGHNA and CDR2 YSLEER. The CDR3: CASSQGSTGTGELFF. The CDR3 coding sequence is TGCGCCAGCAGCCAAGGATCGACGGGGACCGGGGAGCTGTTTTTT.

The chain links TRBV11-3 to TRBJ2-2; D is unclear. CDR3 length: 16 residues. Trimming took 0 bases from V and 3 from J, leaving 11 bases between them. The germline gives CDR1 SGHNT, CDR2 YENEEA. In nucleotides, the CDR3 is TGTGCCAGCAGCTTAGAATTCGCAGGTTACACCGGGGAGCTGTTTTTT. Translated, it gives CASSLEFAGYTGELFF. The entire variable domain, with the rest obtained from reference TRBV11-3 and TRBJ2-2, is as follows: EAGVVQSPRYKIIEKKQPVAFWCNPISGHNTLYWYLQNLGQGPELLIRYENEEAVDDSQLPKDRFSAERLKGVDSTLKIQPAELGDSAVYLCASSLEFAGYTGELFFGEGSRLTVL.

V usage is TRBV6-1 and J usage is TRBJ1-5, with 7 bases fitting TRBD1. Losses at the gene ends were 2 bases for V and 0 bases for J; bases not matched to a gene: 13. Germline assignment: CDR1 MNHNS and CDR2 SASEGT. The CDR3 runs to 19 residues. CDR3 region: CASSERPPIGTASNQPQHF. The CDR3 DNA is TGTGCCAGCAGTGAACGGCCGCCCATTGGGACAGCTAGCAATCAGCCCCAGCATTTT.

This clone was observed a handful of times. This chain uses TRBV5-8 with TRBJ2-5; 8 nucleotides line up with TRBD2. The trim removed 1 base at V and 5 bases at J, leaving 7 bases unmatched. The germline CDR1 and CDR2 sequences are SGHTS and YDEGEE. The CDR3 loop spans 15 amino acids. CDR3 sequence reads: CASSLSGGPWETQYF. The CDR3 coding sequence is TGTGCCAGCAGCTTGTCGGGGGGGCCCTGGGAGACCCAGTACTTC.

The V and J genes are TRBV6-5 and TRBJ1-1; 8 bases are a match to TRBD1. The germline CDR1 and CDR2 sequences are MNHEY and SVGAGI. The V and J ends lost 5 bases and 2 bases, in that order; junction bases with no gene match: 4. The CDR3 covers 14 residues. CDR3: CASSAQGANTEAFF. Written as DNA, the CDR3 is TGTGCCAGCAGTGCCCAGGGGGCAAACACTGAAGCTTTCTTT.

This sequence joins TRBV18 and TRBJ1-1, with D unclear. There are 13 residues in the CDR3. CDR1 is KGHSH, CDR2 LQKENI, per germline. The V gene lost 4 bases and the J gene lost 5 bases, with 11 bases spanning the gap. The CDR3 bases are TGTGCCAGCTCACTATCGGGCGGGACTGAAGCTTTCTTT. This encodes CASSLSGGTEAFF.

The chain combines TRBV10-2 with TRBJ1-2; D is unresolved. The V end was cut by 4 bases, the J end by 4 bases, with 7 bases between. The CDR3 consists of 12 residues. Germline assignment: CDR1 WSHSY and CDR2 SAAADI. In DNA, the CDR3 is TGCGCCAGCAGTGGCGGGCCCTATGGCTACACCTTC. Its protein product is CASSGGPYGYTF.

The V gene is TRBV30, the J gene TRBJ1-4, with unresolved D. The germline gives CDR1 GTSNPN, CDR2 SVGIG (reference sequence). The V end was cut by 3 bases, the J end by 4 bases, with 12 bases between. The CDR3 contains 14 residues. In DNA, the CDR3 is TGTGCCTGGAGCGGTACTGCGAGTAATGAAAAACTGTTTTTT. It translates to CAWSGTASNEKLFF. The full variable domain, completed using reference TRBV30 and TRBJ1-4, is SQTIHQWPATLVQPVGSPLSLECTVEGTSNPNLYWYRQAAGRGLQLLFYSVGIGQISSEVPQNLSASRPQDRQFILSSKKLLLSDSGFYLCAWSGTASNEKLFFGSGTQLSVL.

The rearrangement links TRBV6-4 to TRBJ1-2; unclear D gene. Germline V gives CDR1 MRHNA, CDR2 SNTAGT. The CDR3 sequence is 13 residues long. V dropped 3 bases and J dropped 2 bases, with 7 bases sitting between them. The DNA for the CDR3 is TGTGCCAGCAGTGATTCAGCAAACTATGGCTACACCTTC. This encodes CASSDSANYGYTF.